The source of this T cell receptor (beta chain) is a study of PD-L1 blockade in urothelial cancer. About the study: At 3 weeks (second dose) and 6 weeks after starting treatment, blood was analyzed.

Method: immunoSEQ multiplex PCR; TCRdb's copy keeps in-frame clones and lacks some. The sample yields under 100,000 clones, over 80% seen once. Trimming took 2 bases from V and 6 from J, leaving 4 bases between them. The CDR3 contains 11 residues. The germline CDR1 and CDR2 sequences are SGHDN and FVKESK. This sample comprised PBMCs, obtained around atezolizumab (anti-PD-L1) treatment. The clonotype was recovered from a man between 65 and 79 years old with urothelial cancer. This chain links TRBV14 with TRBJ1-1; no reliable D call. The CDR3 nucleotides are TGTGCCAGCAGCCAATTCTCTGAAGCTTTCTTT. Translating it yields CASSQFSEAFF. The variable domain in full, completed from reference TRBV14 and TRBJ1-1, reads EAGVTQFPSHSVIEKGQTVTLRCDPISGHDNLYWYRRVMGKEIKFLLHFVKESKQDESGMPNNRFLAERTGGTYSTLKVQPAELEDSGVYFCASSQFSEAFFGQGTRLTVV.